This entry lists 21 T cell receptor beta chains sequenced from one sample in a study of T cells in Graves' hyperthyroidism and ophthalmopathy. RNA transcripts gave rise to amplified TCR beta CDR3 regions. HTBI primers drove first-round RT-PCR of the TCR CDR3. TCRdb ran MiXCR on the multiplex PCR reads and lists one entry per CDR3 protein. Here the sample spans around 190,000 distinct CDR3 sequences, roughly a sixth being singletons. Material for sequencing was blood. The receptors here all came from a woman aged 45-65 years with Graves' hyperthyroidism.

The chain couples TRBV7-2 to TRBJ2-7; D is perhaps TRBD2 (6 bases). The length of the CDR3 is 16 residues. CDR1 and CDR2 from the germline V gene are SGHTA and FQGNSA. The V end was cut by 5 bases, the J end by 3 bases, with 20 bases between. The CDR3 sequence is CASSLGGGTGVYEQYF. The CDR3 nucleotides read TGTGCCAGCAGCCTCGGTGGGGGGACGGGAGTCTACGAGCAGTACTTC. The full variable domain, with the rest looked up from reference TRBV7-2 and TRBJ2-7, is GAGVSQSPSNKVTEKGKDVELRCDPISGHTALYWYRQSLGQGLEFLIYFQGNSAPDKSGLPSDRFSAERTGGSVSTLTIQRTQQEDSAVYLCASSLGGGTGVYEQYFGPGTRLTVT.

J is TRBJ1-2 and V is TRBV7-9; D gene unclear. Between the trimmed V and J ends, which lost 2 bases and 2 bases, there was a span of 6 bases. CDR1 and CDR2 (germline): SEHNR, FQNEAQ (reference sequence). The CDR3 totals 13 residues. The CDR3 reads CASSLIYNYGYTF. The CDR3, as DNA: TGTGCCAGCAGCTTAATATACAACTATGGCTACACCTTC.

A remark on this clonotype: A much larger clone differs from this one at a single base, so this may be a read error. In nucleotides, the CDR3 is TGCGCCAGCAGATACGACAGGCGGTCGGAGCAGCACTTC. Its translation: CASRYDRRSEQHF. The V gene is TRBV10-2, the J gene TRBJ2-7; the D gene is possibly TRBD1 (6 bases). The CDR3 length is 13 residues. Germline CDR1 is WSHSY and CDR2 is SAAADI.

This clonotype was detected many times. The chain uses TRBV27 and TRBJ2-1; D is unclear. The germline CDR1 and CDR2 sequences are MNHEY and SMNVEV (reference sequence). The CDR3 loop spans 16 amino acids. V was pared by 2 bases and J by 6 bases, with 17 bases between. The CDR3 here is CASSLLSSMGPNEQFF. The CDR3, as DNA: TGTGCCAGCAGTTTACTCTCGAGTATGGGTCCCAATGAGCAGTTCTTC.

A remark on this clonotype: A clone one base away is much larger, so this may be a read error. This sequence joins TRBV7-9 and TRBJ1-2; 7 bases align to TRBD1. CDR1 is SEHNR and CDR2 is FQNEAQ in the germline V gene (reference sequence). The CDR3 is made up of 17 amino acids. The CDR3 region has the DNA TGTGCCAGCAGCACACCTGGAGGACAGGCTACTAACTATGGCCACACCTTC. Amino acids: CASSTPGGQATNYGHTF.

The sample holds a few counts of this clonotype. The genes are TRBV11-2 and TRBJ2-1; D might be TRBD1 (6 bases). Looked up from germline, CDR1 is SGHAT and CDR2 is FQNNGV. The germline V and J ends were trimmed by 2 bases and 5 bases, with 19 bases remaining between them. This CDR3 is 17 amino acids long. The CDR3 DNA reads as TGTGCCAGCAGCTTATCCCACACCGACAGGACCGACAATGAGCAGTTCTTC. Its protein is CASSLSHTDRTDNEQFF.

This clonotype was observed many times. This chain uses TRBV5-5 with TRBJ2-7; D is uncertain. The V gene lost 2 bases and the J gene lost 3 bases, with 6 bases spanning the gap. Germline V gives CDR1 SGHKS, CDR2 YYEKEE (reference sequence). The CDR3 contains 12 residues. For the CDR3, the DNA is TGTGCCAGCAGCTTAGACAACTACGAGCAGTACTTC. Translating gives CASSLDNYEQYF.

As to this clonotype: One junction end does not reproduce the germline sequence, and a read error may be involved. V usage is TRBV12-3 or TRBV12-4 and J usage is TRBJ1-2, with D perhaps TRBD1 (5 bases). The CDR3 loop spans 12 amino acids. The CDR3 DNA reads TGTGCCATCCCGGGACGTTACTATGACTACACCTTC. It specifies CAIPGRYYDYTF.

The sample holds a few counts of this clonotype. The chain recombines TRBV4-1 with TRBJ2-2; the match to TRBD2 covers 9 bases. This CDR3 spans 18 amino acids. V lost 1 base and J lost 3; bases outside the gene matches: 9. Germline V gene lookup returns CDR1 MGHRA and CDR2 YSYEKL. This CDR3 reads CASSQVGRRGRDTGELFF. In DNA form, the CDR3 reads TGCGCCAGCAGCCAAGTAGGTCGGCGCGGGAGGGACACCGGGGAGCTGTTTTTT.

The J gene is TRBJ2-5, the V gene TRBV2; 7 bases agree with TRBD2. V shed 5 bases, J shed 0 bases, and the junction held 3 bases outside the gene matches. This CDR3 contains 14 residues. Germline CDR1 and CDR2: SNHLY and FYNNEI. CDR3 protein: CASSKTSDQETQYF. DNA of the CDR3: TGTGCCAGCAGTAAAACTAGCGACCAAGAGACCCAGTACTTC.

This clonotype was observed at least ten times. The V call is TRBV7-8, the J call TRBJ1-5; D ambiguous. V dropped 5 bases and J dropped 2 bases, with 10 bases sitting between them. Germline V lookup: CDR1 SGHVS, CDR2 FQNEAQ. The CDR3 runs to 14 residues. The CDR3 sequence: CASSPRQGNQPQHF. In nucleotides, the CDR3 is TGTGCCAGCAGCCCCCGGCAAGGCAATCAGCCCCAGCATTTT.

This clonotype was observed a few times. V and J are TRBV7-9 and TRBJ1-5, with TRBD1 matching over 9 bases. Germline V gives CDR1 SEHNR, CDR2 FQNEAQ (reference sequence). The CDR3 runs 15 residues. With 5 bases clipped from V and 7 bases from J, the junction kept 9 bases outside the gene matches. The CDR3 here is CASSRTGELGQPQHF. The CDR3 bases are TGTGCCAGCAGCAGGACAGGGGAGTTAGGGCAGCCCCAGCATTTT. Supplemented by reference TRBV7-9 and TRBJ1-5, the full variable domain reads DTGVSQNPRHKITKRGQNVTFRCDPISEHNRLYWYRQTLGQGPEFLTYFQNEAQLEKSRLLSDRFSAERPKGSFSTLEIQRTEQGDSAMYLCASSRTGELGQPQHFGDGTRLSIL.

This clonotype has ten or more counts. The rearrangement joins TRBV7-9 to TRBJ1-2; 10 nucleotides agree with TRBD1. Germline lookup yields CDR1 SEHNR and CDR2 FQNEAQ (reference sequence). The CDR3 loop spans 13 amino acids. J lost 6 bases, V lost 3 bases, and 1 base had no gene match. The CDR3 spells CASSFGTGDGYTF. The CDR3 coding sequence is TGTGCCAGCAGCTTCGGGACAGGGGATGGCTACACCTTC.

This clonotype was recorded a few times. This rearrangement joins TRBV2 to TRBJ2-3; unclear D gene. The germline CDR1 and CDR2 sequences are SNHLY and FYNNEI. The CDR3 totals 10 residues. V dropped 8 bases and J dropped 3 bases, with 3 bases sitting between them. The DNA of the CDR3 is TGTGCCAGCCTTACAGATACGCAGTATTTT. Its translation: CASLTDTQYF. The whole variable domain, remainder taken from reference TRBV2 and TRBJ2-3, is EPEVTQTPSHQVTQMGQEVILRCVPISNHLYFYWYRQILGQKVEFLVSFYNNEISEKSEIFDDQFSVERPDGSNFTLKIRSTKLEDSAMYFCASLTDTQYFGPGTRLTVL.

This clonotype was observed many times. The chain recombines TRBV27 with TRBJ1-5; no clear D. The V and J ends lost 3 bases and 7 bases respectively, with 10 bases between them. Germline CDR1 and CDR2: MNHEY and SMNVEV (reference sequence). CDR3 length: 13 residues. For the CDR3, the DNA is TGTGCCAGCAGTTTTGGGGATCGACAGCCCCAGCATTTT. As protein: CASSFGDRQPQHF.

The sample holds one count of this clonotype. The chain employs TRBV6-1 and TRBJ2-7; D unresolved. Germline assignment: CDR1 MNHNS and CDR2 SASEGT. Deletions cut 3 bases from V and 3 bases from J, with 6 bases between. CDR3 length equals 12 residues. CDR3 amino acids: CASSESNYEQYF. CDR3 DNA sequence: TGTGCCAGCAGTGAGTCGAACTACGAGCAGTACTTC.

This clonotype was seen repeatedly, ten times or more. This chain uses TRBV28 with TRBJ1-5; possibly TRBD1 for D (5 bases). The V end lost 5 bases, the J end lost 5 bases, and 16 bases lay between the germline ends. The germline V gene has CDR1 MDHEN and CDR2 SYDVKM. The CDR3 has 15 amino acids. For the CDR3, the DNA is TGTGCCAGCAGTACGCCGGGACCGCGGCATCAGCCCCAGCATTTT. As protein: CASSTPGPRHQPQHF.

This clonotype was recorded at least ten times. This chain connects TRBV7-9 to TRBJ1-5, with TRBD1 identical over 7 bases. V was pared by 3 bases and J by 7 bases, with 9 bases of the junction left unmatched. The CDR3 totals 15 residues. The V gene's germline CDR1 is SEHNR and CDR2 FQNEAQ (reference sequence). CDR3 sequence reads: CASSFQTGDGQPQHF. Here the CDR3 DNA reads TGTGCCAGCAGCTTCCAAACAGGGGACGGGCAGCCCCAGCATTTT.

Many counts were recorded for this clonotype. The CDR3 nucleotides are TGCAGTGCTAGTCTACAGGGAGCCCCCTATGAGCAGTTCTTC. Residues: CSASLQGAPYEQFF. J is TRBJ2-1 and V is TRBV20-1, with D possibly TRBD1 on 6 matching bases. Germline-derived CDR1 and CDR2 are DFQATT and SNEGSKA (reference sequence). Trimming removed 3 bases from V and 8 bases from J, with 17 bases in between. CDR3 length: 14 amino acids.

This chain uses TRBV19 with TRBJ1-5; D gene unclear. Germline V gene sequence: CDR1 LNHDA, CDR2 SQIVND (reference sequence). CDR3 length: 13 residues. Trimming shortened V by 3 bases and J by 5 bases, and 8 bases separated the two germline ends. CDR3 in DNA: TGTGCCAGTAGTATGTTAGGAGATCAGCCCCAGCATTTT. Its translation is CASSMLGDQPQHF.

This clonotype occurred many times. V gene TRBV20-1 combines with J gene TRBJ1-1, with a possible D match to TRBD1 (5 bases). V was shortened by 4 bases and J by 4 bases, with 16 bases between the two germline ends. The germline V gene has CDR1 DFQATT and CDR2 SNEGSKA (reference sequence). The CDR3 extends over 14 amino acids. This chain's CDR3 is CSANGAVLVTEAFF. The CDR3, as DNA: TGCAGTGCTAATGGGGCAGTCCTTGTCACTGAAGCTTTCTTT.